Below are 21 T cell receptor beta chains sequenced from a single sample in a study of CD8 T cells in Susac syndrome. Reverse transcription of about 0.45 to 1 ug RNA was carried out with random hexamers. TCRdb itself ran the immunoSEQ multiplex PCR reads through MiXCR, one entry per CDR3 protein. The sample lists more than 75,000 distinct CDR3 sequences, around 94% occurring once. The sample comprised CD8+ T cells from PBMCs. These receptors all come from a human donor in good health.

This chain joins TRBV27 and TRBJ2-7, with TRBD2 matching over 11 bases. Unmatched junction bases numbered 10, after V lost 0 bases and J lost 3 bases. This CDR3 has 18 amino acids. The germline V gene encodes CDR1 MNHEY and CDR2 SMNVEV (reference sequence). The CDR3: CASSLSAPSGRTNYEQYV. The CDR3 DNA sequence: TGTGCCAGCAGTTTATCGGCTCCTAGCGGGAGGACCAACTACGAGCAGTACGTC.

The chain joins TRBV9 to TRBJ2-5, with D perhaps TRBD1 (6 bases). The CDR3 contains 15 residues. Deletions cut 0 bases from V and 1 base from J, with 10 bases between. Germline lookup yields CDR1 SGDLS and CDR2 YYNGEE. CDR3 DNA sequence: TGTGCCAGCAGCGTAGACGGACAGCGCCAAGAGACCCAGTACTTC. It specifies CASSVDGQRQETQYF.

This clonotype appeared once. The rearrangement uses TRBV9 and TRBJ2-7; a weak D match, TRBD1 (6 bases). V dropped 4 bases and J dropped 2 bases, with 16 bases sitting between them. This CDR3 has 15 residues. Germline-derived CDR1 and CDR2 are SGDLS and YYNGEE. The CDR3 reads CASSPAMDSTYEQYF. The CDR3 nucleotides read TGTGCCAGCAGCCCCGCCATGGACAGTACCTACGAGCAGTACTTC.

This sequence joins TRBV27 and TRBJ1-2, with 8 bases aligning to TRBD1. Losses at the gene ends were 4 bases for V and 3 bases for J; bases not matched to a gene: 13. Germline loops: CDR1 MNHEY, CDR2 SMNVEV (reference sequence). This CDR3 spans 17 amino acids. CDR3 loop: CASSSFSSRGPYYGYTF. CDR3 coding DNA: TGTGCCAGCAGTTCCTTCTCTTCCAGGGGGCCCTACTATGGCTACACCTTC.

The chain combines TRBV28 with TRBJ2-3; 12 nucleotides match TRBD2. The CDR3 runs to 18 residues. J lost 1 base, V lost 5 bases, and 10 bases had no gene match. Germline CDR1 and CDR2: MDHEN and SYDVKM. The DNA for the CDR3 is TGTGCCAGCAGTCCACGACTAGCGGGGGAGTCTCGCACAGATACGCAGTATTTT. Protein: CASSPRLAGESRTDTQYF.

The J gene is TRBJ2-3, the V gene TRBV19; D is undetermined. Trimming pared 7 bases from V and 3 bases from J, leaving 14 bases between. In germline, CDR1 is LNHDA, CDR2 SQIVND (reference sequence). The CDR3 consists of 14 residues. The CDR3 spells CASTPTAQTDTQYF. CDR3 nucleotide sequence: TGTGCCAGTACCCCAACGGCCCAGACAGATACGCAGTATTTT.

The table lists this clonotype with a count of one. Its ends do not fully match the called genes, so a read error is possible. The chain is built from TRBV13 and TRBJ1-2; D is perhaps TRBD1 (5 bases). Germline V gene lookup returns CDR1 PRHDT and CDR2 FYEKMQ (reference sequence). The CDR3 totals 17 residues. In nucleotides, the CDR3 is TGTGCCAGCAGCATAGGGGCAAGTGACAGAGGCCTCTATGGCTACACCTTC. Translated: CASSIGASDRGLYGYTF. Based on the CDR3 plus reference TRBV13 and TRBJ1-2, the full variable domain is AAGVIQSPRHLIKEKRETATLKCYPIPRHDTVYWYQQGPGQDPQFLISFYEKMQSDKGSIPDRFSAQQFSDYHSELNMSSLELGDSALYFCASSIGASDRGLYGYTFGSGTRLTVV.

The chain is built from TRBV5-1 and TRBJ1-2; TRBD1 aligns across 7 bases. Germline CDR1 SGHRS, CDR2 YFSETQ. The ends lost 4 bases at V and 3 bases at J; junction bases unmatched: 6. This CDR3 region has 14 residues. The CDR3 here is CASSIDQGDYGYTF. Written as DNA, the CDR3 is TGCGCCAGCAGCATCGACCAGGGGGACTATGGCTACACCTTC.

The chain is built from TRBV20-1 and TRBJ2-1, with 8 bases that match TRBD2. CDR1 is DFQATT, CDR2 SNEGSKA, per germline (reference sequence). This CDR3 comprises 16 residues. Trimming cost V 5 bases and J 0 bases; bases outside gene matches: 9. DNA for the CDR3: TGCAGTGCTGGGCGGCGGGAGGCGATCTCCTACAATGAGCAGTTCTTC. Translating gives CSAGRREAISYNEQFF.

The rearrangement uses TRBV13 and TRBJ1-1; possibly TRBD1 for D (5 bases). Germline CDR1 and CDR2: PRHDT and FYEKMQ (reference sequence). V dropped 5 bases and J dropped 2 bases, with 12 bases sitting between them. CDR3 length: 14 residues. The CDR3, as DNA: TGTGCCAGCAGCCATCCGACAGCAAACACTGAAGCTTTCTTT. Translation gives CASSHPTANTEAFF. The full variable domain, its missing parts supplied by reference TRBV13 and TRBJ1-1, is AAGVIQSPRHLIKEKRETATLKCYPIPRHDTVYWYQQGPGQDPQFLISFYEKMQSDKGSIPDRFSAQQFSDYHSELNMSSLELGDSALYFCASSHPTANTEAFFGQGTRLTVV.

The chain employs TRBV27 and TRBJ2-7; no firm D call. The length of the CDR3 is 15 residues. The germline V and J ends were trimmed by 7 bases and 0 bases, with 16 bases remaining between them. Germline CDR1 and CDR2: MNHEY and SMNVEV (reference sequence). The CDR3 DNA reads as TGTGCCAGCACCCCGGCCTTGGGCTACTCCTACGAGCAGTACTTC. It translates to CASTPALGYSYEQYF.

The V call is TRBV7-8, the J call TRBJ2-7; 12 nucleotides line up with TRBD2. The J segment lost 6 bases and the V segment lost 2 bases, leaving 5 bases of the junction unmatched. Germline CDR1 and CDR2: SGHVS and FQNEAQ. The CDR3 is 15 amino acids. CDR3 in amino acids: CASSLLAGGMAEQYV. The CDR3, as DNA: TGTGCCAGCAGCTTACTAGCGGGAGGGATGGCCGAGCAGTACGTC.

This clonotype is a singleton in its sample. The genes are TRBV7-9 and TRBJ1-1; a weak D match, TRBD1 (6 bases). Per the germline V gene, CDR1 is SEHNR and CDR2 is FQNEAQ (reference sequence). CDR3 size: 16 residues. V was shortened by 1 base and J by 6 bases, with 18 bases between the two germline ends. The CDR3 sequence is CASSLEKRQVSAEAFF. In nucleotides, the CDR3 is TGTGCCAGCAGCTTAGAGAAGCGACAGGTTTCCGCTGAAGCTTTCTTT.

The chain employs TRBV12-3 or TRBV12-4 and TRBJ1-2; D unclear. V lost 6 bases, J lost 1 base, and 9 bases lay in between. The CDR3 is 13 amino acids. The CDR3 DNA sequence: TGTGCCAGCAGATTCCTTCTTAACTATGGCTACACCTTC. It translates to CASRFLLNYGYTF.

This sequence joins TRBV6-6 and TRBJ2-1; D not resolved. The CDR3 has 12 amino acids. V shed 0 bases and J shed 9 bases, with 6 bases lying between them. The germline V gene encodes CDR1 MNHNY and CDR2 SVGAGI (reference sequence). CDR3 sequence: CASSYSRGEQFF. The CDR3, as DNA: TGTGCCAGCAGTTACTCTCGTGGTGAGCAGTTCTTC.

This chain joins TRBV13 and TRBJ2-2; 11 bases line up with TRBD2. Losses at the gene ends were 5 bases for V and 4 bases for J; bases not matched to a gene: 9. This CDR3 region has 17 residues. From germline, CDR1 is PRHDT and CDR2 FYEKMQ (reference sequence). In DNA, the CDR3 is TGTGCCAGCAGCCCTACACCTCTAGCGGGAGGCACCGGGGAGCTGTTTTTT. Translation: CASSPTPLAGGTGELFF.

In DNA form, the CDR3 reads TGCGCCAGCAGCACTAGACTGGCAGACACCCAGTACTTC. This translates into CASSTRLADTQYF. The chain carries TRBV4-1 and TRBJ2-5; a possible D gene is TRBD2 (5 bases). The germline gives CDR1 MGHRA, CDR2 YSYEKL. Trimming shortened V by 5 bases and J by 8 bases, and 15 bases separated the two germline ends. The CDR3 runs 13 residues.

The chain recombines TRBV7-6 with TRBJ2-5; D is ambiguous. The CDR3 is made up of 14 amino acids. The ends were cut back, 1 base at V and 1 base at J, with 7 bases in the middle. Per the germline V gene, CDR1 is SGHVS and CDR2 is FNYEAQ. For the CDR3, the DNA is TGTGCCAGCAGCTTAGTCGAAGCCCAAGAGACCCAGTACTTC. Protein sequence: CASSLVEAQETQYF.

The rearrangement uses TRBV5-1 and TRBJ2-7; the D gene is possibly TRBD1 (6 bases). This CDR3 region has 14 residues. CDR1 and CDR2 (germline): SGHRS, YFSETQ. V was cut by 3 bases and J by 6 bases, with 16 bases left in between. The CDR3 spells CASSYSGGGGEQYF. The CDR3 nucleotides are TGCGCCAGCAGCTACTCTGGGGGCGGAGGCGAGCAGTACTTC. The variable domain in full, completed from reference TRBV5-1 and TRBJ2-7, reads KAGVTQTPRYLIKTRGQQVTLSCSPISGHRSVSWYQQTPGQGLQFLFEYFSETQRNKGNFPGRFSGRQFSNSRSEMNVSTLELGDSALYLCASSYSGGGGEQYFGPGTRLTVT.

J is TRBJ2-2 and V is TRBV2; 13 bases are a match to TRBD2. CDR1 and CDR2 (germline): SNHLY, FYNNEI. With V trimmed by 4 bases and J by 7 bases, 9 bases remained unmatched. This CDR3 spans 17 amino acids. The CDR3 DNA reads TGTGCCAGCAGTGTCTACACTAGCGGGGGGGCCAACGGGGAGCTGTTTTTT. Translating gives CASSVYTSGGANGELFF.

The V gene is TRBV25-1, the J gene TRBJ2-7; 7 bases are shared with TRBD2. The V and J ends lost 9 bases and 7 bases, in that order; junction bases with no gene match: 3. This CDR3 is built from 10 residues. Germline CDR1 is MGHDK and CDR2 is SYGVNS. The DNA for the CDR3 is TGTGCCAGTAGTAGCGGGGAGCAGTACTTC. Its translation: CASSSGEQYF.